The 24 T cell receptor beta chains below all came from one sample that was sequenced in a study of T-cell memory formation after mild COVID-19. TCRdb analysed the 5' RACE reads with MiXCR anew, one entry per CDR3 protein. This sample has about 250,000 distinct CDR3 sequences; about 16% occur once, and the top ten carry 2.1%. Sequenced material: PBMCs or a T cell subset sorted from them (not recorded which). Receptors originate from an adult woman who had mild COVID-19 (a few samples of this study predate the infection). Cell type and time point are not known.

This clonotype was found many times. V gene TRBV29-1 combines with J gene TRBJ2-1, with a weak D call TRBD1 (6 bases). V lost 5 bases, J lost 8 bases, and 13 bases lay in between. The CDR3 extends over 12 amino acids. Germline CDR1 reads SQVTM; CDR2 reads ANQGSEA. In DNA form, the CDR3 reads TGCAGCGTTACAGGGCTCCGGGATGAGCAGTTCTTC. Protein sequence: CSVTGLRDEQFF.

The V call is TRBV27, the J call TRBJ2-3; 9 nucleotides line up with TRBD2. The V gene end was trimmed by 8 bases and the J gene end by 0 bases; junction bases not matched to a gene: 6. CDR3 length: 15 residues. Germline V gene sequence: CDR1 MNHEY, CDR2 SMNVEV (reference sequence). CDR3 coding DNA: TGTGCCAGCGGCCAGCGGGGGGTTAGCACAGATACGCAGTATTTT. Amino acid sequence: CASGQRGVSTDTQYF.

This clonotype was observed many times. V usage is TRBV7-2 and J usage is TRBJ1-5, with a weak D call TRBD1 (5 bases). Germline CDR1 reads SGHTA; CDR2 reads FQGNSA. V lost 7 bases to trimming and J lost 5 bases, with 9 bases between them. CDR3 length equals 12 residues. The CDR3 region has the DNA TGTGCCAGCAAAGGGGACCATCAGCCCCAGCATTTT. It yields the protein CASKGDHQPQHF.

This chain uses TRBV3-1 with TRBJ1-1; 8 bases line up with TRBD1. This CDR3 region has 16 residues. Germline CDR1 LGHDT, CDR2 YNNKEL (reference sequence). V shed 4 bases, J shed 0 bases, and the junction held 7 bases outside the gene matches. CDR3 in amino acids: CASSPPGQVLNTEAFF. The CDR3 nucleotides read TGTGCCAGCAGCCCACCGGGACAGGTTTTGAACACTGAAGCTTTCTTT.

This clonotype has a handful of counts. The V call is TRBV12-3 or TRBV12-4, the J call TRBJ1-2, with no clear D. CDR3 length equals 13 residues. Between the trimmed V and J ends, which lost 5 bases and 4 bases, there was a span of 11 bases. The CDR3 nucleotides are TGTGCCAGCAGTCCAGGACCGGGCTATGGCTACACCTTC. Translating it yields CASSPGPGYGYTF.

The sample holds a few counts of this clonotype. The chain uses TRBV30 and TRBJ2-1; 10 bases line up with TRBD2. Germline V gene lookup returns CDR1 GTSNPN and CDR2 SVGIG (reference sequence). Losses at the gene ends were 4 bases for V and 8 bases for J; bases not matched to a gene: 11. The CDR3 has 15 amino acids. The CDR3 nucleotides read TGTGCCTGGAAGCGCTTGGCTAGCGGGGGTGATGAGCAGTTCTTC. Translated: CAWKRLASGGDEQFF.

This clonotype was counted only a few times. This chain uses TRBV19 with TRBJ2-1; 14 bases match TRBD2. The CDR3 spans 17 residues. Unmatched junction bases numbered 7, after V lost 3 bases and J lost 6 bases. CDR1 and CDR2 (germline): LNHDA, SQIVND (reference sequence). Written as DNA, the CDR3 is TGTGCCAGTAGTATCGGACTAGCGGGGGGACCCTTCAATGAGCAGTTCTTC. It codes for CASSIGLAGGPFNEQFF.

There are a few counts of this clonotype. The chain employs TRBV19 and TRBJ1-1; no definite D call. The germline gives CDR1 LNHDA, CDR2 SQIVND (reference sequence). CDR3 size: 13 residues. Trimming cost V 2 bases and J 4 bases, with 8 bases left between them. Written as DNA, the CDR3 is TGTGCCAGTAGTATACGAGTAGTCACTGAAGCTTTCTTT. Amino acid sequence: CASSIRVVTEAFF.

The V and J genes are TRBV7-2 and TRBJ2-3, with D perhaps matching TRBD1 (5 bases). The germline V gene has CDR1 SGHTA and CDR2 FQGNSA. CDR3 length equals 14 residues. V lost 5 bases to trimming and J lost 8 bases, with 17 bases between them. The CDR3 reads CASSPPGRRGTQYF. As DNA, the CDR3 is TGTGCCAGCAGCCCCCCTGGCCGTAGGGGTACGCAGTATTTT.

The chain has TRBV5-1 and TRBJ1-3; maybe TRBD1 (5 bases). This CDR3 is 16 amino acids long. Germline loops: CDR1 SGHRS, CDR2 YFSETQ. V was trimmed by 4 bases and J by 3 bases, leaving 17 bases between them. DNA for the CDR3: TGCGCCAGCAGCGCAGGGATAGTTACAGGTGGAAACACCATATATTTT. As protein: CASSAGIVTGGNTIYF.

This clonotype was recorded a few times. The chain links TRBV6-5 to TRBJ2-4; D is possibly TRBD1 (6 bases). CDR1 MNHEY and CDR2 SVGAGI come from the germline V gene. The V end lost 4 bases, the J end lost 6 bases, and 16 bases lay between the germline ends. This CDR3 has 15 residues. The CDR3 reads CASSFFGGARNIQYF. CDR3 bases: TGTGCCAGCAGTTTTTTTGGGGGCGCGCGAAACATTCAGTACTTC.

The chain combines TRBV12-3 or TRBV12-4 with TRBJ2-1; 10 positions agree with TRBD2. The CDR3 runs 15 residues. The V segment lost 6 bases and the J segment 8 bases; nucleotides outside the gene matches: 10. CDR3 region: CASSRGLAGVHEQFF. The CDR3 region has the DNA TGTGCCAGCAGCCGTGGGCTAGCGGGAGTCCATGAGCAGTTCTTC.

This chain connects TRBV4-2 to TRBJ2-6; D may match TRBD1 or TRBD2 (5 bases each). The CDR3 has 17 amino acids. V lost 1 base and J 3 bases, leaving 13 bases between the germline ends. Germline assignment: CDR1 LGHNA and CDR2 YNFKEQ. Here the CDR3 reads CASSQAEGLGGANVLTF. CDR3 nucleotides: TGTGCCAGCAGCCAAGCAGAGGGGTTGGGTGGGGCCAACGTCCTGACTTTC.

This rearrangement joins TRBV9 to TRBJ2-5; TRBD2 matches 9 bases. The CDR3 has 18 residues. Losses at the gene ends were 4 bases for V and 4 bases for J; bases not matched to a gene: 17. Germline-derived CDR1 and CDR2 are SGDLS and YYNGEE. The chain's CDR3 is CASSLSAGVAGVLETQYF. CDR3 DNA: TGTGCCAGCAGCCTCTCGGCGGGGGTAGCGGGGGTCCTAGAGACCCAGTACTTC.

The rearrangement joins TRBV6-5 to TRBJ1-1; D may be TRBD1 (5 bases). There are 13 residues in the CDR3. The V gene's germline CDR1 is MNHEY and CDR2 SVGAGI. Trimming shortened V by 6 bases and J by 5 bases, and 13 bases separated the two germline ends. The CDR3 loop reads CASSAAGRTEAFF. The CDR3 DNA follows: TGTGCCAGCAGCGCCGCAGGGAGGACTGAAGCTTTCTTT.

J is TRBJ1-1 and V is TRBV4-2; TRBD1 is a possible D gene (5 bases). V shed 2 bases and J shed 5 bases, with 15 bases lying between them. The CDR3 covers 15 residues. Per germline, CDR1 LGHNA and CDR2 YNFKEQ. The CDR3 loop reads CASSQQLSGGTEAFF. CDR3 nucleotides: TGTGCCAGCAGCCAACAACTTTCGGGGGGAACTGAAGCTTTCTTT.

The chain combines TRBV11-2 with TRBJ2-3; weak D call: TRBD1 (5 bases). Trimming left V 4 bases short and J 4 bases short, with 12 bases between. In germline, CDR1 is SGHAT, CDR2 FQNNGV. There are 14 residues in the CDR3. Here the CDR3 reads CASSYDGAADTQYF. In DNA, the CDR3 is TGTGCCAGCAGCTATGATGGGGCTGCAGATACGCAGTATTTT.

This clonotype was detected only a few times. The chain has TRBV20-1 and TRBJ2-3; D is unresolved. This CDR3 is 13 amino acids long. Germline V gives CDR1 DFQATT, CDR2 SNEGSKA (reference sequence). Between the trimmed V and J ends, which lost 2 bases and 6 bases, there was a span of 12 bases. The CDR3 coding sequence is TGCAGTGCTAGACTAGTCACATCCGATACGCAGTATTTT. It yields the protein CSARLVTSDTQYF.

The chain carries TRBV20-1 and TRBJ2-1; D call uncertain. This CDR3 comprises 11 residues. Germline assignment: CDR1 DFQATT and CDR2 SNEGSKA (reference sequence). Trimming left V 0 bases short and J 8 bases short, with 5 bases between. The CDR3 sequence is CSAREAYEQFF. The CDR3 bases are TGCAGTGCTAGAGAGGCGTATGAGCAGTTCTTC.

This chain links TRBV12-3 or TRBV12-4 with TRBJ2-2; D uncertain. There are 13 residues in the CDR3. The V and J ends lost 5 bases and 4 bases respectively, with 8 bases between them. This CDR3 is CASSLWGTGELFF. The CDR3, as DNA: TGTGCCAGCAGTCTCTGGGGCACCGGGGAGCTGTTTTTT.

The chain combines TRBV5-6 with TRBJ2-7; maybe TRBD2 (6 bases). The CDR3 extends over 14 amino acids. Trimming removed 4 bases at V and 6 bases at J, with 17 bases between. From germline, CDR1 is SGHDT and CDR2 YYEEEE. CDR3 sequence reads: CASSPPPRGTEQYF. CDR3 DNA sequence: TGTGCCAGCAGCCCCCCTCCCCGGGGGACCGAGCAGTACTTC.

This clonotype was detected only a few times. The chain uses TRBV7-2 and TRBJ2-1, with TRBD1 matching over 11 bases. V gave up 3 bases and J gave up 7 bases; unmatched junction bases: 5. From germline, CDR1 is SGHTA and CDR2 FQGNSA. The length of the CDR3 is 15 residues. The CDR3 protein is CASSFRDRGTNEQFF. For the CDR3, the DNA is TGTGCCAGCAGCTTCCGGGACAGGGGGACGAATGAGCAGTTCTTC.

The chain recombines TRBV5-1 with TRBJ1-2; the match to TRBD1 covers 7 bases. Germline lookup yields CDR1 SGHRS and CDR2 YFSETQ. The V and J ends lost 4 bases and 4 bases, in that order; junction bases with no gene match: 4. The CDR3 is 13 residues long. The CDR3 DNA sequence: TGCGCCAGCAGCGCCCGGGACAGCTATGGCTACACCTTC. It translates to CASSARDSYGYTF. Drawing the rest from reference TRBV5-1 and TRBJ1-2, the complete variable domain is KAGVTQTPRYLIKTRGQQVTLSCSPISGHRSVSWYQQTPGQGLQFLFEYFSETQRNKGNFPGRFSGRQFSNSRSEMNVSTLELGDSALYLCASSARDSYGYTFGSGTRLTVV.

This clonotype showed up just a few times. The DNA of the CDR3 is TGTGCCACCGCCCGGGGTGGCTGGTTGAACGAGCAGTACTTC. This codes for CATARGGWLNEQYF. V and J are TRBV12-3 or TRBV12-4 and TRBJ2-7, with D perhaps matching TRBD2 (5 bases). Trimming cost V 10 bases and J 5 bases, with 21 bases left between them. The CDR3 covers 14 residues.